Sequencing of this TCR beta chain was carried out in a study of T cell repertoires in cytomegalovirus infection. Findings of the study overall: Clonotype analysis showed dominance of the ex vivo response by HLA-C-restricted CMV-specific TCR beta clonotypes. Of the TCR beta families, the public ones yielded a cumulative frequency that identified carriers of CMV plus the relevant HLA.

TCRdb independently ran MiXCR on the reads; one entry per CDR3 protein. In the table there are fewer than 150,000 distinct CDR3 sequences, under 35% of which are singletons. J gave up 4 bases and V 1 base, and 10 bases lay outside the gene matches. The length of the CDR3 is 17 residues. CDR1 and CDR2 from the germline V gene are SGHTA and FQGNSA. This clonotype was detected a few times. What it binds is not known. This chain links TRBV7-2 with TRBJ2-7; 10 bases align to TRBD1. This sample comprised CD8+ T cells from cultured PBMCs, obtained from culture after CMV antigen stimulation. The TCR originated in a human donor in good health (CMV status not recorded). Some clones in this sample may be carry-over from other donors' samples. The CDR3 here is CASSLGYRDRGVYEQYF. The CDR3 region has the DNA TGTGCCAGCAGCTTAGGGTACCGGGACAGGGGAGTGTACGAGCAGTACTTC.